In this sample, the clone carrying this TCR beta chain turned up many times. The sample comes from a study of T cells after yellow fever vaccination. TCR cDNA was made by 5'RACE template switching, adding a universal primer site and UMIs. TCRdb analysed the 5' RACE reads with MiXCR anew, one entry per CDR3 protein. This sample has roughly 170,000 distinct CDR3 sequences, with 7% to 10% found just once. Germline V CDR1 and CDR2: MGHRA, YSYEKL. The CDR3 is 17 amino acids. The ends were cut back, 0 bases at V and 2 bases at J, with 11 bases in the middle. The rearrangement uses TRBV4-1 and TRBJ2-6; possibly TRBD2 for D (5 bases). The sample was CD8+ T cells sorted from PBMCs, taken 45 days after the yellow fever booster vaccination. This receptor was identified in a man between 18 and 29 years old who received the YFV17D yellow fever vaccine. The CDR3 DNA reads as TGCGCCAGCAGCCAAGAAGGGAGTAAGGCTGGGGCCAACGTCCTGACTTTC. Amino acids: CASSQEGSKAGANVLTF.